A single sample gave rise to the 12 T cell receptor beta chains below, sequenced in a study of OX40 agonist ivuxolimab in advanced cancers. Sequenced by immunoSEQ multiplex PCR; TCRdb stores in-frame clones only, minus some. Altogether roughly 70,000 clones are present, about 82% being singletons, with the ten largest covering about 1.1%. Specimen: CD4+ or CD8+ T cells sorted from blood, collected in a trial of the OX40 agonist ivuxolimab. The receptor source for this set is an adult with an advanced solid tumor such as melanoma, head and neck, liver or kidney cancer.

In nucleotides, the CDR3 is TGTGCCAGCTCACCATATGGGAGCTCCTATAATTCACCCCTCCACTTT. Its protein product is CASSPYGSSYNSPLHF. This chain joins TRBV18 and TRBJ1-6; D remains ambiguous. The germline V and J ends were trimmed by 2 bases and 0 bases, with 8 bases remaining between them. The CDR3 consists of 16 residues. CDR1 is KGHSH and CDR2 is LQKENI in the germline V gene.

This clone has just a few counts. This rearrangement joins TRBV7-2 to TRBJ2-3; D is ambiguous. V lost 3 bases and J 0 bases, leaving 7 bases between the germline ends. The CDR3 is 14 residues long. Germline loops: CDR1 SGHTA, CDR2 FQGNSA. In DNA, the CDR3 is TGTGCCAGCAGCTTGCAGCATAGCACAGATACGCAGTATTTT. This gives the protein CASSLQHSTDTQYF.

The genes are TRBV28 and TRBJ2-7; a weak D match, TRBD1 (5 bases). V lost 5 bases to trimming and J lost 2 bases, with 13 bases between them. This CDR3 is built from 14 residues. Germline assignment: CDR1 MDHEN and CDR2 SYDVKM. CDR3 amino acids: CASSGHPRTYEQYF. The CDR3 nucleotides read TGTGCCAGCAGTGGACACCCCAGGACCTACGAGCAGTACTTC.

The V gene is TRBV19, the J gene TRBJ2-1; D is possibly TRBD2 (5 bases). CDR3 length: 15 amino acids. In germline, CDR1 is LNHDA, CDR2 SQIVND (reference sequence). Deletions cut 7 bases from V and 5 bases from J, with 18 bases between. This CDR3 is CASTEAGILHNEQFF. The DNA of the CDR3 is TGTGCCAGTACTGAAGCCGGGATCCTACACAATGAGCAGTTCTTC. The full variable domain, completed using reference TRBV19 and TRBJ2-1, is DGGITQSPKYLFRKEGQNVTLSCEQNLNHDAMYWYRQDPGQGLRLIYYSQIVNDFQKGDIAEGYSVSREKKESFPLTVTSAQKNPTAFYLCASTEAGILHNEQFFGPGTRLTVL.

V gene TRBV18 combines with J gene TRBJ1-6, with 7 bases that match TRBD1. Germline V gene data show CDR1 as KGHSH and CDR2 as LQKENI. The CDR3 extends over 16 amino acids. V shed 3 bases and J 4 bases; nucleotides not matched to a gene: 6. The CDR3 DNA reads as TGTGCCAGCTCACCCCTCGGGACAGATTATAATTCACCCCTCCACTTT. Translating gives CASSPLGTDYNSPLHF.

The V gene is TRBV5-6, the J gene TRBJ1-1; no reliable D call. Trimming took off 4 bases at V and 0 bases at J, with 16 bases between the two ends. The CDR3 has 16 amino acids. Germline lookup yields CDR1 SGHDT and CDR2 YYEEEE. The CDR3 sequence is CASSPYDIRMNTEAFF. In DNA, the CDR3 is TGTGCCAGCAGCCCATACGACATACGCATGAACACTGAAGCTTTCTTT.

This chain connects TRBV7-9 to TRBJ2-5, with 14 bases identical to TRBD2. The closer fit of TRBJ2-7 to the DNA end suggests the J call may be wrong. The CDR3 has 15 amino acids. Germline V gene sequence: CDR1 SEHNR, CDR2 FQNEAQ (reference sequence). CDR3: CASTGTSGGRYEQYF. The DNA of the CDR3 is TGTGCCAGCACTGGGACTAGCGGGGGACGCTACGAGCAGTACTTC.

The chain links TRBV18 to TRBJ2-7; D is perhaps TRBD1 (6 bases). The germline CDR1 and CDR2 sequences are KGHSH and LQKENI. This CDR3 comprises 15 residues. V lost 6 bases to trimming and J lost 4 bases, with 19 bases between them. CDR3 region: CASSLLGTGYYEQYF. For the CDR3, the DNA is TGTGCCAGCTCTCTGTTAGGAACAGGGTATTACGAGCAGTACTTC.

V usage is TRBV5-1 and J usage is TRBJ2-1; D ambiguous. Germline-derived CDR1 and CDR2 are SGHRS and YFSETQ. The CDR3 runs to 11 residues. Trimming stripped 4 bases from V and 8 bases from J, with 7 bases between. CDR3: CASSLVDEQFF. CDR3 in DNA: TGCGCCAGCAGCCTGGTCGATGAGCAGTTCTTC.

The chain recombines TRBV29-1 with TRBJ1-2, with 8 nucleotides matching TRBD1. J was trimmed by 5 bases and V by 6 bases; bases with no gene match: 5. CDR3 size: 12 residues. The germline CDR1 and CDR2 sequences are SQVTM and ANQGSEA. CDR3 sequence: CSVGQGGYGYTF. CDR3 sequence (DNA): TGCAGCGTAGGACAGGGAGGGTATGGCTACACCTTC.

The V gene is TRBV28, the J gene TRBJ2-1; tentative D call: TRBD1 (6 bases). V shed 11 bases and J shed 0 bases, with 17 bases lying between them. Per germline, CDR1 MDHEN and CDR2 SYDVKM. The CDR3 sequence is 15 residues long. The CDR3 here is CAGRSAGDSYNEQFF. DNA of the CDR3: TGTGCCGGTCGATCCGCAGGGGACTCCTACAATGAGCAGTTCTTC.

This clone was counted a few times. The rearrangement joins TRBV7-2 to TRBJ1-2; D call uncertain. Trimming stripped 4 bases from V and 2 bases from J, with 8 bases between. This CDR3 has 13 amino acids. In germline, CDR1 is SGHTA, CDR2 FQGNSA. The CDR3 sequence is CASSSQLNYGYTF. DNA of the CDR3: TGTGCCAGCAGCTCACAGCTCAACTATGGCTACACCTTC.